The entry below describes one TCR beta chain. Its specificity is unknown. Time point given: cycle 4 day 1 (C4D1), after about 6 weeks of nivolumab. Every patient experienced relapse after autologous stem cell transplantation, and brentuximab vedotin exposure varied. From thawed PBMCs, CD4+ T cells were purified using magnetic negative selection. Relapsed/refractory classical Hodgkin lymphoma patients had complete, partial or progressive responses. These data are taken from a study of PD-1 blockade in classical Hodgkin lymphoma. Study findings and constraints: Patients newly diagnosed and complete responders had comparable baseline diversity. Reports indicated that newly diagnosed patients had lower baseline TCR diversity than healthy donors did.

Clones were sequenced by immunoSEQ multiplex PCR, and TCRdb holds only the in-frame ones, with some missing. The table lists under 20,000 clones, roughly 75% of them singletons. The CDR3 sequence is 15 residues long. Germline assignment: CDR1 SGHNT and CDR2 YENEEA. The J segment lost 8 bases and the V segment lost 3 bases, leaving 8 bases of the junction unmatched. This chain uses TRBV11-3 with TRBJ2-4; 9 positions match TRBD1. This specimen was CD4+ T cells from blood, taken before the fourth cycle of nivolumab. The sequence came from a human donor with classical Hodgkin lymphoma. The CDR3 nucleotides are TGTGCCAGCAGCTTGGGGGACAGGGAGGCAGACATTCAGTACTTC. This gives the protein CASSLGDREADIQYF.